This T cell receptor beta chain derives from a study of blood T cells in healthy people across ages. Next came a second PCR, run for 7 to 11 cycles, which used a sample-barcoded 5' primer along with a J-beta primer mix. A minimum of 3 million CDR3-containing paired-end reads was obtained for each sample. TCRdb reprocessed the 5' RACE reads via MiXCR and lists one record per CDR3 protein. The sample includes some 890,000 distinct CDR3 sequences, almost 30% seen only once; the top ten take around 9.6%. CDR1 is MNHEY and CDR2 is SMNVEV in the germline V gene (reference sequence). This CDR3 is 14 amino acids long. The V gene lost 7 bases and the J gene lost 2 bases, with 11 bases spanning the gap. The same data also went into a second study, on T cells of mothers and their children. From that paper: A primer called M1S, used in the second PCR, added sample barcodes and 2-4 random nucleotides. There were over 8.5 million TCR beta CDR3 reads from each mother and about 3 million from each child.

The chain combines TRBV27 with TRBJ2-2, with D possibly called TRBD1 or TRBD2 (5 bases each). The specimen sequenced was blood. The receptor was isolated from a woman in her forties in good health. CDR3 in amino acids: CASTRERNTGELFF. CDR3 nucleotide sequence: TGTGCCAGCACCAGGGAGCGAAACACCGGGGAGCTGTTTTTT.